Each of the 28 T cell receptor beta chains below was sequenced from the same sample in a study of cytomegalovirus exposure and HLA in healthy donors. The PCR had 60 Vbeta and 13 Jbeta primers. The repertoire was sequenced with immunoSEQ multiplex PCR; TCRdb's copy has only in-frame clones and lacks some. The sample holds 95,000 to 150,000 clones, around 75% seen once. Sequenced sample: PBMCs. These receptors were collected from a man in his sixties in good health and CMV-seropositive.

This clone was recorded only once. V gene TRBV27 combines with J gene TRBJ1-2, with D unresolved. CDR3 length equals 13 residues. Trimming took off 6 bases at V and 2 bases at J, with 10 bases between the two ends. CDR1 MNHEY and CDR2 SMNVEV come from the germline V gene (reference sequence). The CDR3 DNA reads as TGTGCCAGCAGGGTTGGAGGGAACTATGGCTACACCTTC. It specifies CASRVGGNYGYTF.

The chain has TRBV10-3 and TRBJ2-5; D ambiguous. Trimming removed 10 bases from V and 5 bases from J, with 11 bases in between. In germline, CDR1 is ENHRY, CDR2 SYGVKD. The CDR3 consists of 11 residues. Written as DNA, the CDR3 is TGTGCCACCGGAGCCGGGGAGACCCAGTACTTC. This codes for CATGAGETQYF.

This chain links TRBV7-2 with TRBJ1-2, with 7 positions matching TRBD1. The V gene's germline CDR1 is SGHTA and CDR2 FQGNSA. The CDR3 sequence is 15 residues long. The trim removed 5 bases at V and 1 base at J, leaving 7 bases unmatched. CDR3 in DNA: TGTGCCAGCAGCCTACGACAGGGCCTTAACTATGGCTACACCTTC. It specifies CASSLRQGLNYGYTF.

The J gene is TRBJ2-2, the V gene TRBV5-1, with D perhaps TRBD1 (6 bases). Germline V lookup: CDR1 SGHRS, CDR2 YFSETQ. The CDR3 is made up of 16 amino acids. Trimming left V 1 base short and J 4 bases short, with 14 bases between. CDR3 residues: CASSLYAGDTTGELFF. CDR3 sequence (DNA): TGCGCCAGCAGCTTGTATGCAGGGGACACCACCGGGGAGCTGTTTTTT. The full variable domain, completed using reference TRBV5-1 and TRBJ2-2, is KAGVTQTPRYLIKTRGQQVTLSCSPISGHRSVSWYQQTPGQGLQFLFEYFSETQRNKGNFPGRFSGRQFSNSRSEMNVSTLELGDSALYLCASSLYAGDTTGELFFGEGSRLTVL.

The V gene is TRBV30, the J gene TRBJ1-6, with TRBD1 as a possible D gene (5 bases). Looked up from germline, CDR1 is GTSNPN and CDR2 is SVGIG (reference sequence). V dropped 6 bases and J dropped 10 bases, with 16 bases sitting between them. The CDR3 is 13 amino acids. The CDR3 here is CACSRGSGSPLHF. The CDR3 DNA reads TGTGCCTGTTCCCGGGGGTCTGGCTCACCCCTCCACTTT.

Only a few counts were recorded for this clone. The chain joins TRBV7-9 to TRBJ2-2, with D possibly TRBD1 on 6 matching bases. Germline lookup yields CDR1 SEHNR and CDR2 FQNEAQ (reference sequence). The CDR3 sequence is 17 residues long. The V end was cut by 1 base, the J end by 1 base, with 13 bases between. The CDR3 loop is CASSLVTGLRNTGELFF. The DNA of the CDR3 is TGTGCCAGCAGCTTAGTTACAGGGCTACGGAACACCGGGGAGCTGTTTTTT. Supplemented by reference TRBV7-9 and TRBJ2-2, the full variable domain reads DTGVSQNPRHKITKRGQNVTFRCDPISEHNRLYWYRQTLGQGPEFLTYFQNEAQLEKSRLLSDRFSAERPKGSFSTLEIQRTEQGDSAMYLCASSLVTGLRNTGELFFGEGSRLTVL.

The J gene is TRBJ1-5, the V gene TRBV19; possible D gene TRBD1, 6 bases. This CDR3 has 15 amino acids. In germline, CDR1 is LNHDA, CDR2 SQIVND (reference sequence). Trimming left V 3 bases short and J 5 bases short, with 14 bases between. CDR3 residues: CASSILGQNYQPQHF. In DNA, the CDR3 is TGTGCCAGTAGTATTCTCGGACAGAACTATCAGCCCCAGCATTTT.

V and J are TRBV6-5 and TRBJ1-6; the D is unclear. The V end lost 2 bases, the J end lost 0 bases, and 8 bases lay between the germline ends. Germline assignment: CDR1 MNHEY and CDR2 SVGAGI. The CDR3 has 16 residues. CDR3 protein: CASSYELSSYNSPLHF. The CDR3 nucleotides read TGTGCCAGCAGTTACGAGTTAAGCTCCTATAATTCACCCCTCCACTTT.

The chain joins TRBV19 to TRBJ2-7; TRBD2 agrees at 13 bases. V shed 4 bases and J 2 bases; nucleotides not matched to a gene: 2. Germline-derived CDR1 and CDR2 are LNHDA and SQIVND (reference sequence). This CDR3 has 15 residues. Written as DNA, the CDR3 is TGTGCCAGTAGTACGACTAGCGGGGGGACCTACGAGCAGTACTTC. It yields the protein CASSTTSGGTYEQYF. Full variable domain (rest looked up from reference TRBV19 and TRBJ2-7): DGGITQSPKYLFRKEGQNVTLSCEQNLNHDAMYWYRQDPGQGLRLIYYSQIVNDFQKGDIAEGYSVSREKKESFPLTVTSAQKNPTAFYLCASSTTSGGTYEQYFGPGTRLTVT.

The chain joins TRBV28 to TRBJ2-3; D possibly corresponds to TRBD2 (8 bases). From germline, CDR1 is MDHEN and CDR2 SYDVKM. V dropped 6 bases and J dropped 11 bases, with 15 bases sitting between them. There are 12 residues in the CDR3. CDR3 in DNA: TGTGCCAGCAGCGAGGGGGCGGGGGGGCAGTATTTT. It encodes CASSEGAGGQYF.

This clone has only a few counts. The V call is TRBV5-1, the J call TRBJ1-3; unclear D gene. CDR1 and CDR2 (germline): SGHRS, YFSETQ. This CDR3 is built from 16 residues. Trimming cost V 0 bases and J 1 base, with 11 bases left between them. The CDR3 here is CASSLGQSDSGNTIYF. CDR3 in DNA: TGCGCCAGCAGCTTGGGTCAATCAGATTCTGGAAACACCATATATTTT. The full variable domain, rest sourced from reference TRBV5-1 and TRBJ1-3, is KAGVTQTPRYLIKTRGQQVTLSCSPISGHRSVSWYQQTPGQGLQFLFEYFSETQRNKGNFPGRFSGRQFSNSRSEMNVSTLELGDSALYLCASSLGQSDSGNTIYFGEGSWLTVV.

The V gene is TRBV15, the J gene TRBJ1-1; tentative D call: TRBD1 (5 bases). The CDR3 is made up of 14 amino acids. In germline, CDR1 is LNHNV, CDR2 YYDKDF (reference sequence). V was cut by 0 bases and J by 6 bases, with 11 bases left in between. The CDR3 region has the DNA TGTGCCACCAGCAGAGATTACAGGCGAGCTGAAGCTTTCTTT. It is translated as CATSRDYRRAEAFF.

This rearrangement joins TRBV23-1 to TRBJ1-1, with 7 bases fitting TRBD1. TRBV23-1 is placed among ORFs of uncertain function. CDR3 length: 14 amino acids. The trim removed 3 bases at V and 4 bases at J, leaving 5 bases unmatched. CDR3 amino acids: CASSHRQGGTEAFF. DNA for the CDR3: TGCGCCAGCAGTCACCGACAGGGCGGCACTGAAGCTTTCTTT.

The chain joins TRBV5-4 to TRBJ1-4; D gene unclear. Germline assignment: CDR1 SGHNT and CDR2 YYREEE (reference sequence). CDR3 size: 14 residues. Trimming pared 4 bases from V and 0 bases from J, leaving 7 bases between. This CDR3 reads CASSPFPTNEKLFF. As DNA, the CDR3 is TGTGCCAGCAGCCCCTTTCCAACTAATGAAAAACTGTTTTTT.

This clone has only a few counts. The chain couples TRBV28 to TRBJ2-2; 7 bases line up with TRBD1. Per the germline V gene, CDR1 is MDHEN and CDR2 is SYDVKM. The CDR3 is made up of 14 amino acids. With V trimmed by 5 bases and J by 3 bases, 3 bases remained unmatched. CDR3 bases: TGTGCCAGCAGTGTTACAGGGGACACCGGGGAGCTGTTTTTT. It translates to CASSVTGDTGELFF.

The chain has TRBV5-4 and TRBJ1-2; 12 bases align to TRBD1. This CDR3 is 15 amino acids long. The germline gives CDR1 SGHNT, CDR2 YYREEE (reference sequence). Unmatched junction bases numbered 8, after V lost 4 bases and J lost 7 bases. The CDR3 DNA reads TGTGCCAGCAGCCGCTCCCGGGACAGGGGGCCTGGCTACACCTTC. The encoded protein is CASSRSRDRGPGYTF.

V is TRBV4-1 and J is TRBJ1-2, with D perhaps matching TRBD1 (6 bases). Germline CDR1 MGHRA, CDR2 YSYEKL. The CDR3 consists of 15 residues. Trimming removed 6 bases at V and 4 bases at J, with 18 bases between. CDR3 sequence: CASRDRDIVSYGYTF. CDR3 in DNA: TGCGCCAGCAGGGACCGGGACATCGTCTCCTATGGCTACACCTTC.

The chain is built from TRBV5-1 and TRBJ2-5; 9 bases fit TRBD1. CDR3 length equals 14 residues. V lost 3 bases to trimming and J lost 1 base; unmatched junction nucleotides: 1. CDR1 SGHRS and CDR2 YFSETQ come from the germline V gene. This chain's CDR3 is CASSSGQGQETQYF. CDR3 DNA sequence: TGCGCCAGCAGCTCGGGACAGGGCCAAGAGACCCAGTACTTC.

The J gene is TRBJ2-5, the V gene TRBV5-1; 10 nucleotides line up with TRBD2. CDR3 size: 16 residues. Trimming cost V 5 bases and J 3 bases; bases outside gene matches: 10. Germline V gene sequence: CDR1 SGHRS, CDR2 YFSETQ. This CDR3 reads CASSRQPAGGEETQYF. CDR3 DNA sequence: TGCGCCAGCAGTCGTCAACCAGCGGGGGGGGAAGAGACCCAGTACTTC.

This chain uses TRBV7-9 with TRBJ2-5, with TRBD1 identical over 8 bases. V lost 1 base to trimming and J lost 5 bases; unmatched junction nucleotides: 9. The length of the CDR3 is 16 residues. The germline CDR1 and CDR2 sequences are SEHNR and FQNEAQ (reference sequence). DNA for the CDR3: TGTGCCAGCAGCTTAGGGGACAGGATAGAACAGGAGACCCAGTACTTC. Amino acids: CASSLGDRIEQETQYF.

This rearrangement joins TRBV7-9 to TRBJ2-7, with D tentatively TRBD1 (6 bases). Trimming took off 5 bases at V and 5 bases at J, with 16 bases between the two ends. CDR3 size: 14 residues. Germline V gene data show CDR1 as SEHNR and CDR2 as FQNEAQ (reference sequence). CDR3 bases: TGTGCCAGCAGCGGCCGGACAGATGTCGACGAGCAGTACTTC. This encodes CASSGRTDVDEQYF. Full variable domain (outside the CDR3, taken from reference TRBV7-9 and TRBJ2-7): DTGVSQNPRHKITKRGQNVTFRCDPISEHNRLYWYRQTLGQGPEFLTYFQNEAQLEKSRLLSDRFSAERPKGSFSTLEIQRTEQGDSAMYLCASSGRTDVDEQYFGPGTRLTVT.

This clone was counted only a few times. CDR3 region: CSAGTGVVYGYTF. In nucleotides, the CDR3 is TGCAGCGCCGGGACAGGGGTGGTCTATGGCTACACCTTC. The chain recombines TRBV29-1 with TRBJ1-2, with 10 bases that match TRBD1. The CDR3 contains 13 residues. Germline CDR1 reads SQVTM; CDR2 reads ANQGSEA. With 7 bases clipped from V and 4 bases from J, the junction kept 6 bases outside the gene matches.

V usage is TRBV7-9 and J usage is TRBJ1-3; maybe TRBD1 (6 bases). The V gene lost 5 bases and the J gene lost 8 bases, with 19 bases spanning the gap. CDR1 SEHNR and CDR2 FQNEAQ come from the germline V gene (reference sequence). The CDR3 sequence is 15 residues long. CDR3 in DNA: TGTGCCAGCAGCGAGACAGGCTCTCCGGAGGACACCATATATTTT. It is translated as CASSETGSPEDTIYF.

The chain carries TRBV5-4 and TRBJ2-2, with D perhaps matching TRBD1 (6 bases). Germline V lookup: CDR1 SGHNT, CDR2 YYREEE (reference sequence). The V end was cut by 3 bases, the J end by 3 bases, with 12 bases between. The CDR3 sequence is 15 residues long. This CDR3 is CASSSRQAYTGELFF. Here the CDR3 DNA reads TGTGCCAGCAGCTCACGACAGGCTTACACCGGGGAGCTGTTTTTT.

This clone was detected a few times. This rearrangement joins TRBV5-1 to TRBJ2-1; weak D call: TRBD1 (6 bases). Trimming left V 2 bases short and J 3 bases short, with 12 bases between. The V gene's germline CDR1 is SGHRS and CDR2 YFSETQ. There are 15 residues in the CDR3. The CDR3 sequence: CASSFTQGIYNEQFF. The CDR3 DNA reads as TGCGCCAGCAGCTTTACACAGGGAATCTACAATGAGCAGTTCTTC.

The chain uses TRBV5-1 and TRBJ2-2; a weak D match, TRBD1 (6 bases). Germline-derived CDR1 and CDR2 are SGHRS and YFSETQ. Trimming removed 3 bases at V and 5 bases at J, with 14 bases between. This CDR3 is built from 15 residues. The CDR3: CASSYSRGETGELFF. The CDR3 DNA is TGCGCCAGCAGCTATTCCAGGGGTGAAACCGGGGAGCTGTTTTTT.

The CDR3 loop is CASSFGGANQPQHF. In DNA, the CDR3 is TGTGCCAGCAGCTTTGGAGGTGCTAATCAGCCCCAGCATTTT. The chain carries TRBV5-4 and TRBJ1-5; no reliable D call. Germline lookup yields CDR1 SGHNT and CDR2 YYREEE (reference sequence). The CDR3 is made up of 14 amino acids. V was clipped by 2 bases and J by 4 bases, with 10 bases between them.

The rearrangement uses TRBV5-1 and TRBJ2-1; 13 nucleotides line up with TRBD2. This CDR3 has 15 residues. Unmatched junction bases numbered 7, after V lost 0 bases and J lost 13 bases. Germline assignment: CDR1 SGHRS and CDR2 YFSETQ. In nucleotides, the CDR3 is TGCGCCAGCAGCTTGGGATGGGGGACTAGCGGGGTCCAGTTCTTC. It is translated as CASSLGWGTSGVQFF.